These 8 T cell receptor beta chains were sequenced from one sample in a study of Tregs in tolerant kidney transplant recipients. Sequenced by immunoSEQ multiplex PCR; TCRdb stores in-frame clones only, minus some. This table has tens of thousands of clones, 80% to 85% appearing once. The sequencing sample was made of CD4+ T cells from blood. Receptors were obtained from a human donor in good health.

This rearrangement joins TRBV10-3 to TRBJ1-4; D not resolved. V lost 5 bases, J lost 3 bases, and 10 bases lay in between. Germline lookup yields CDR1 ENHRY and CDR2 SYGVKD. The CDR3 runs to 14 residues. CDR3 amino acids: CAISPGLPNEKLFF. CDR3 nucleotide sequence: TGTGCCATCAGTCCGGGCCTCCCTAATGAAAAACTGTTTTTT.

CDR3 coding DNA: TGCGCCAGCAGCTTGGAACGAATTCATAATTCACCCCTCCACTTT. It yields the protein CASSLERIHNSPLHF. This chain links TRBV5-1 with TRBJ1-6; D gene uncertain. V dropped 0 bases and J dropped 5 bases, with 9 bases sitting between them. The CDR3 is 15 amino acids. CDR1 and CDR2 (germline): SGHRS, YFSETQ.

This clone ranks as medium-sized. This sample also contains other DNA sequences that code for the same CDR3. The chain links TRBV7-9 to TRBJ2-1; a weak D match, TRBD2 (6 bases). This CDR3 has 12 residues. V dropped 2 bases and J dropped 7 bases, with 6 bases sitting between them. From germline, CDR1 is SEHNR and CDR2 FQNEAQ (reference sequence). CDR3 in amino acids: CASSLRGNEQFF. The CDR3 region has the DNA TGTGCCAGCAGCTTACGGGGGAATGAGCAGTTCTTC. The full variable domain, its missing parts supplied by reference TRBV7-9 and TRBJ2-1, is DTGVSQNPRHKITKRGQNVTFRCDPISEHNRLYWYRQTLGQGPEFLTYFQNEAQLEKSRLLSDRFSAERPKGSFSTLEIQRTEQGDSAMYLCASSLRGNEQFFGPGTRLTVL.

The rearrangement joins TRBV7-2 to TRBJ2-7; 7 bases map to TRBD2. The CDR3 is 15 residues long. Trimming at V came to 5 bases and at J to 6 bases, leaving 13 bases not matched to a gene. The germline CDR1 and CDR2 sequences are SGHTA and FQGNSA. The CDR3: CASSPSSGPLFEQYF. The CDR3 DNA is TGTGCCAGCAGCCCCTCTAGCGGCCCACTTTTCGAGCAGTACTTC.

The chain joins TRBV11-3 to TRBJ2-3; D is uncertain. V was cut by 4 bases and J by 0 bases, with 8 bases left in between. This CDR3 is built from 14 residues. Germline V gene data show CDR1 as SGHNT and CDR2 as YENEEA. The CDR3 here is CASSSTASTDTQYF. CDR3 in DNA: TGTGCCAGCAGCTCTACAGCCAGCACAGATACGCAGTATTTT.

CDR3 loop: CATSSKANTDTQYF. The CDR3 region has the DNA TGTGCCACCAGCTCCAAGGCAAACACAGATACGCAGTATTTT. The J gene is TRBJ2-3, the V gene TRBV15; D call uncertain. The germline V and J ends were trimmed by 5 bases and 2 bases, with 11 bases remaining between them. Germline CDR1 reads LNHNV; CDR2 reads YYDKDF (reference sequence). The CDR3 has 14 amino acids.

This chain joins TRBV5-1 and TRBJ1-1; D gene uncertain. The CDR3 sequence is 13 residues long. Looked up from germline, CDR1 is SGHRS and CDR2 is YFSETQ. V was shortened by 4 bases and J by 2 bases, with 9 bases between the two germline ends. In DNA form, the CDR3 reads TGCGCCAGCAGCGGGCCAGCCAACACTGAAGCTTTCTTT. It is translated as CASSGPANTEAFF.

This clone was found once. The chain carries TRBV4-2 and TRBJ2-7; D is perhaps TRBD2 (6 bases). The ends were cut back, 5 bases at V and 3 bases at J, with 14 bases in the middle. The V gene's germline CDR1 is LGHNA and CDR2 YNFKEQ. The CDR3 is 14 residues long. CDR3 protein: CASSRRGTDYEQYF. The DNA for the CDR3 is TGTGCCAGCAGCAGGAGGGGCACCGACTACGAGCAGTACTTC.